This T cell receptor beta chain was recorded in a study of cytomegalovirus exposure and HLA in healthy donors. Study in general: The roughly 130 validation repertoires used the same platform as the 650 to 850 first-cohort repertoires (as reported by a later analysis). Study-level findings and limits: Within the 120 validation repertoires, first-cohort TCR clusters tended to co-occur, according to a later analysis.

Here immunoSEQ multiplex PCR was the method, and the copy in TCRdb shows in-frame clones only, minus some. The sample includes under 250,000 clones, about 83% of them seen just once. In this sample, this clone turned up once. Its specificity is not known. The sample was PBMCs. This TCR was sampled from a man aged 18 to 35 in good health and CMV-seronegative.

The CDR3: CASSDGDRATYEQYF. CDR3 nucleotide sequence: TGTGCCAGCAGTGACGGGGACAGGGCTACCTACGAGCAGTACTTC. The rearrangement links TRBV2 to TRBJ2-7; the match to TRBD1 covers 9 bases. The germline gives CDR1 SNHLY, CDR2 FYNNEI. This CDR3 contains 15 residues. The J segment lost 2 bases and the V segment lost 3 bases, leaving 5 bases of the junction unmatched.